This T cell receptor beta chain was captured by sequencing in a study of CD8 T cells in Susac syndrome. Study outcomes and limitations: It was acknowledged by the study that relatively few individuals were included in its TCR sequencing and HLA analysis.

TCR beta was sequenced from blood CD8+ and CD4+ T cells. The CD8+ and CD4+ T cells were isolated magnetically using a negative isolation approach, whereas the TEMRA cells were enriched by FACS. With respect to this clonotype: Antigen specificity is unknown.

V lost 7 bases and J lost 3, with 3 bases in between. The V gene's germline CDR1 is SQVTM and CDR2 ANQGSEA. This CDR3 contains 10 residues. The RNA input was about 0.45 to 1 ug, and it was reverse transcribed with random hexamers. In TCRdb, the immunoSEQ multiplex PCR reads were re-called with MiXCR into one record per CDR3 protein. This table has around 70,000 distinct CDR3 sequences, about 94% appearing once. This sequence originates from a human donor with multiple sclerosis. Source material: CD8+ T cells from PBMCs. J is TRBJ2-2 and V is TRBV29-1, with D hard to call. The CDR3 DNA follows: TGCAGCGCCTACACCGGGGAGCTGTTTTTT. Translated: CSAYTGELFF.